The next 26 T cell receptor beta chains were all read from a single sample in a study of T-cell memory formation after mild COVID-19. TCRdb redid the calling of the 5' RACE reads with MiXCR, one entry per CDR3 protein. The sample consists of around 370,000 distinct CDR3 sequences, over 20% of them appearing once. The material sequenced was PBMCs or a T cell subset sorted from them (not recorded which). The source of these receptors is an adult woman who had mild COVID-19 (a few samples of this study predate the infection). Cell type and time point are not known.

This chain uses TRBV7-6 with TRBJ1-2; no firm D call. CDR1 SGHVS and CDR2 FNYEAQ come from the germline V gene. Between the trimmed V and J ends, which lost 0 bases and 6 bases, there was a span of 14 bases. The CDR3 length is 15 residues. The CDR3 coding sequence is TGTGCCAGCAGCTTAGCGGGATCCGGGCGGAATGGCTACACCTTC. It specifies CASSLAGSGRNGYTF.

The rearrangement links TRBV5-4 to TRBJ2-7; 11 bases map to TRBD1. V lost 2 bases and J lost 7; bases outside the gene matches: 11. Germline V gene lookup returns CDR1 SGHNT and CDR2 YYREEE (reference sequence). This CDR3 is built from 16 residues. The CDR3: CASSFRTGGAEQEQYF. Here the CDR3 DNA reads TGTGCCAGCAGCTTCCGGACAGGGGGCGCAGAACAGGAGCAGTACTTC.

This clonotype was found a few times. The V gene is TRBV27, the J gene TRBJ1-2, with D maybe TRBD1 (6 bases). From germline, CDR1 is MNHEY and CDR2 SMNVEV (reference sequence). V was pared by 2 bases and J by 0 bases, with 10 bases between. The CDR3 extends over 15 amino acids. CDR3: CASSLTPGANYGYTF. CDR3 sequence (DNA): TGTGCCAGCAGTTTAACCCCAGGGGCTAACTATGGCTACACCTTC.

The V gene is TRBV20-1, the J gene TRBJ2-3, with D unclear. This CDR3 is 12 amino acids long. Germline values: CDR1 DFQATT, CDR2 SNEGSKA (reference sequence). V dropped 7 bases and J dropped 6 bases, with 14 bases sitting between them. The CDR3 DNA sequence: TGCAGTGGCCCTGATATGGCGGATACGCAGTATTTT. This encodes CSGPDMADTQYF.

The V call is TRBV7-6, the J call TRBJ2-2, with 10 bases that match TRBD1. The trim removed 2 bases at V and 6 bases at J, leaving 6 bases unmatched. This CDR3 is 16 amino acids long. From germline, CDR1 is SGHVS and CDR2 FNYEAQ. In nucleotides, the CDR3 is TGTGCCAGCAGCTTATATTCAGGACAGGGGGCCGGGGAGCTGTTTTTT. Protein sequence: CASSLYSGQGAGELFF.

The table lists this clonotype with many counts. The chain employs TRBV12-3 or TRBV12-4 and TRBJ1-2; 8 bases map to TRBD1. The V and J ends lost 3 bases and 2 bases, in that order; junction bases with no gene match: 2. There are 14 residues in the CDR3. In DNA form, the CDR3 reads TGTGCCAGCAGTTTTAGACAGGGGAACTATGGCTACACCTTC. It is translated as CASSFRQGNYGYTF.

The V gene is TRBV7-8, the J gene TRBJ2-2; D may match TRBD1 or TRBD2 (6 bases each). This CDR3 is built from 16 residues. Trimming took off 3 bases at V and 4 bases at J, with 15 bases between the two ends. Germline V gene lookup returns CDR1 SGHVS and CDR2 FQNEAQ. Here the CDR3 reads CASSLTSGAGTGELFF. CDR3 DNA sequence: TGTGCCAGCAGCTTGACTTCGGGGGCGGGCACCGGGGAGCTGTTTTTT.

This clonotype was seen a handful of times. The genes are TRBV3-1 and TRBJ2-4, with 10 bases aligning to TRBD2. Trimming cost V 4 bases and J 6 bases; bases outside gene matches: 9. Per germline, CDR1 LGHDT and CDR2 YNNKEL (reference sequence). The CDR3 length is 16 residues. In DNA, the CDR3 is TGTGCCAGCAGCCGACGAGCGGGGGGGGAACTAAACATTCAGTACTTC. Residues: CASSRRAGGELNIQYF.

The genes are TRBV2 and TRBJ1-4, with D uncertain. From germline, CDR1 is SNHLY and CDR2 FYNNEI. The CDR3 has 17 amino acids. V was shortened by 0 bases and J by 2 bases, with 13 bases between the two germline ends. The CDR3 region has the DNA TGTGCCAGCAGTGAAGCGGGTAGTGGAGGGACTAATGAAAAACTGTTTTTT. Translating it yields CASSEAGSGGTNEKLFF.

J is TRBJ2-7 and V is TRBV5-1, with a weak D call TRBD2 (5 bases). The CDR3 covers 18 residues. CDR1 is SGHRS, CDR2 YFSETQ, per germline. V lost 7 bases, J lost 2 bases, and 28 bases lay in between. DNA for the CDR3: TGCGCCAGCTCCTCCGGGAAGAACCCCAGTCCTGTCACCTACGAGCAGTACTTC. This encodes CASSSGKNPSPVTYEQYF.

The CDR3: CASSKRGTGDPYEQYF. CDR3 DNA sequence: TGTGCCAGCAGCAAACGGGGAACAGGGGATCCCTACGAGCAGTACTTC. The rearrangement joins TRBV21-1 to TRBJ2-7; the table gives TRBD1 as D, unverified against the DNA. TRBV21-1 is a known pseudogene. The CDR3 is 16 residues long.

This clonotype has just a few counts. The chain is built from TRBV7-3 and TRBJ1-1; 7 bases are a match to TRBD1. V lost 5 bases, J lost 7 bases, and 10 bases stayed unmatched. The CDR3 consists of 14 residues. The V gene's germline CDR1 is SGHTA and CDR2 FQGTGA. The CDR3 sequence: CASSPRQGWGEAFF. The CDR3 DNA reads TGTGCCAGCAGCCCACGACAGGGTTGGGGTGAAGCTTTCTTT.

The genes are TRBV2 and TRBJ2-3, with no clear D. CDR1 is SNHLY, CDR2 FYNNEI, per germline. The CDR3 is 14 amino acids. With 5 bases removed from V and 0 bases from J, the gap between germline ends came to 9 bases. In DNA form, the CDR3 reads TGTGCCAGCAGTCCAACGCAGAGCACAGATACGCAGTATTTT. Its translation is CASSPTQSTDTQYF.

V usage is TRBV12-3 or TRBV12-4 and J usage is TRBJ2-2; 7 positions agree with TRBD1. V was pared by 7 bases and J by 4 bases, with 6 bases of the junction left unmatched. The length of the CDR3 is 14 residues. CDR3 residues: CASIKTGPTGELFF. Here the CDR3 DNA reads TGTGCCAGCATCAAGACAGGGCCCACCGGGGAGCTGTTTTTT.

Ten or more counts support this clonotype. The genes are TRBV5-1 and TRBJ2-7; D is possibly TRBD2 (6 bases). Looked up from germline, CDR1 is SGHRS and CDR2 is YFSETQ. Trimming left V 4 bases short and J 4 bases short, with 12 bases between. The CDR3 runs 13 residues. The CDR3 loop is CASSQGGFYEQYF. CDR3 in DNA: TGCGCCAGCAGCCAGGGAGGCTTTTACGAGCAGTACTTC.

The rearrangement uses TRBV5-1 and TRBJ2-2; the D gene is possibly TRBD2 (5 bases). The CDR3 consists of 18 residues. Trimming cost V 0 bases and J 3 bases, with 18 bases left between them. From germline, CDR1 is SGHRS and CDR2 YFSETQ. CDR3 sequence reads: CASSLAPTLAGYTGELFF. The CDR3 DNA is TGCGCCAGCAGCTTGGCTCCCACCCTAGCAGGCTACACCGGGGAGCTGTTTTTT.

The sample holds a few counts of this clonotype. V and J are TRBV29-1 and TRBJ1-2; perhaps TRBD1 as D (5 bases). Germline CDR1 is SQVTM and CDR2 is ANQGSEA. Trimming pared 1 base from V and 6 bases from J, leaving 6 bases between. The length of the CDR3 is 11 residues. The CDR3 DNA sequence: TGCAGCGTTGAAGTAGGGGATGGCTACACCTTC. As protein: CSVEVGDGYTF.

The V gene is TRBV24-1, the J gene TRBJ2-3; 9 bases line up with TRBD1. J lost 0 bases, V lost 4 bases, and 4 bases had no gene match. Per the germline V gene, CDR1 is KGHDR and CDR2 is SFDVKD. This CDR3 region has 16 residues. The CDR3 DNA sequence: TGTGCCACCAGTGAGACAGGGGGAGTTAGCACAGATACGCAGTATTTT. Its protein product is CATSETGGVSTDTQYF.

Here the CDR3 reads CASRSPGTGEDEKLFF. As DNA, the CDR3 is TGTGCCAGTCGCTCCCCTGGGACAGGTGAAGATGAAAAACTGTTTTTT. The chain is built from TRBV19 and TRBJ1-4, with 8 nucleotides matching TRBD1. The CDR3 covers 16 residues. From germline, CDR1 is LNHDA and CDR2 SQIVND (reference sequence). Trimming removed 8 bases from V and 6 bases from J; junction bases left unmatched: 14. Supplemented by reference TRBV19 and TRBJ1-4, the full variable domain reads DGGITQSPKYLFRKEGQNVTLSCEQNLNHDAMYWYRQDPGQGLRLIYYSQIVNDFQKGDIAEGYSVSREKKESFPLTVTSAQKNPTAFYLCASRSPGTGEDEKLFFGSGTQLSVL.

This clonotype was recorded a few times. The gene calls are TRBV27 and TRBJ1-2, with TRBD1 matching over 10 bases. Germline loops: CDR1 MNHEY, CDR2 SMNVEV (reference sequence). The CDR3 spans 14 residues. Losses at the gene ends were 5 bases for V and 8 bases for J; bases not matched to a gene: 8. CDR3 nucleotides: TGTGCCAGCAGTCCGACAGGGGGCGGTTGGGGCTACACCTTC. It yields the protein CASSPTGGGWGYTF.

This clonotype was counted only a few times. This chain uses TRBV5-6 with TRBJ1-1; D is unresolved. Germline values: CDR1 SGHDT, CDR2 YYEEEE. Trimming removed 0 bases from V and 5 bases from J, with 8 bases in between. The CDR3 length is 13 residues. CDR3 nucleotide sequence: TGTGCCAGCAGCTTGGGAGAGCTTACTGAAGCTTTCTTT. It codes for CASSLGELTEAFF.

This chain uses TRBV19 with TRBJ2-7; TRBD2 aligns across 8 bases. The CDR3 sequence is 14 residues long. Germline CDR1 and CDR2: LNHDA and SQIVND (reference sequence). V lost 7 bases to trimming and J lost 3 bases; unmatched junction nucleotides: 8. CDR3 amino acids: CASKFTSGNYEQYF. CDR3 bases: TGTGCCAGTAAATTTACTAGCGGTAACTACGAGCAGTACTTC.

This clonotype was picked up a small number of times. V and J are TRBV11-2 and TRBJ1-2; 9 bases align to TRBD1. This CDR3 region has 14 residues. Looked up from germline, CDR1 is SGHAT and CDR2 is FQNNGV. The trim removed 6 bases at V and 2 bases at J, leaving 4 bases unmatched. The CDR3 loop reads CASSWDRVNYGYTF. DNA for the CDR3: TGTGCCAGCAGTTGGGACAGGGTCAACTATGGCTACACCTTC.

The chain has TRBV7-9 and TRBJ2-7, with D tentatively TRBD1 (6 bases). This CDR3 region has 16 residues. Germline V gene sequence: CDR1 SEHNR, CDR2 FQNEAQ (reference sequence). V dropped 5 bases and J dropped 3 bases, with 20 bases sitting between them. CDR3 sequence (DNA): TGTGCCAGCAGCCCGAAAGGGGCAGGGGTCTTCTACGAGCAGTACTTC. It codes for CASSPKGAGVFYEQYF.

The table lists this clonotype with a few counts. The chain employs TRBV10-2 and TRBJ2-3; 9 bases line up with TRBD2. This CDR3 is built from 15 residues. Trimming at V came to 4 bases and at J to 3 bases, leaving 5 bases not matched to a gene. CDR1 is WSHSY and CDR2 is SAAADI in the germline V gene. In DNA form, the CDR3 reads TGCGCCAGCAGTGGCGCGGGGGGGCTTACAGATACGCAGTATTTT. This sequence encodes CASSGAGGLTDTQYF.

V and J are TRBV29-1 and TRBJ2-1, with TRBD2 matching over 13 bases. The CDR3 spans 12 residues. V lost 4 bases and J lost 12; bases outside the gene matches: 3. Germline assignment: CDR1 SQVTM and CDR2 ANQGSEA. This chain's CDR3 is CSVGTSGSWQFF. The CDR3 DNA reads as TGCAGCGTTGGGACTAGCGGGAGTTGGCAGTTCTTC.